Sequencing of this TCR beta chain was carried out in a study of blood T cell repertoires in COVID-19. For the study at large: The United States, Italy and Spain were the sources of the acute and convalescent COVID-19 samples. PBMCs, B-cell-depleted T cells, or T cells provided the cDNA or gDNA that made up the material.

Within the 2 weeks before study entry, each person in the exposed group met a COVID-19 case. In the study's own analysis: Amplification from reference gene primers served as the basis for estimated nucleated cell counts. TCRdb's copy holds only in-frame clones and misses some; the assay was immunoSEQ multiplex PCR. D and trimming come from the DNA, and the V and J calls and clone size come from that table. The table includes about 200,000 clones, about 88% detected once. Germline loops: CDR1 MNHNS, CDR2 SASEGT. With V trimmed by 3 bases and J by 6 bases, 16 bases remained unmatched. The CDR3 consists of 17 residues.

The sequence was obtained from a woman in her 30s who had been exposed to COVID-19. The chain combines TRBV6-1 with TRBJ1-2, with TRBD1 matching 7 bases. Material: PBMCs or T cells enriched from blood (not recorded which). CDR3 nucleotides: TGTGCCAGCAGTGAGTTCTTTACAGGGGTGGTTAAGGATGGCTACACCTTC. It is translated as CASSEFFTGVVKDGYTF.